These 29 T cell receptor beta chains originate from one sample sequenced in a study of cytomegalovirus exposure and HLA in healthy donors. 60 Vbeta and 13 Jbeta primers were used in PCR. Profiled with immunoSEQ multiplex PCR; TCRdb holds only in-frame clones, not every one. The repertoire consists of more than 150,000 clones, with 70% to 80% occurring once and the leading ten covering around 1.5%. The sample comprised PBMCs. These receptors came from a man aged 18 to 30 in good health and CMV-seronegative.

The chain is built from TRBV5-1 and TRBJ1-6; D is possibly TRBD1 (6 bases). The CDR3 is 17 amino acids. Between the trimmed V and J ends, which lost 5 bases and 0 bases, there was a span of 15 bases. CDR1 and CDR2 from the germline V gene are SGHRS and YFSETQ. The CDR3 protein is CASSPTGPSSYNSPLHF. The CDR3 bases are TGCGCCAGCAGTCCCACAGGGCCGAGCTCCTATAATTCACCCCTCCACTTT.

The V and J genes are TRBV27 and TRBJ1-1; weak D call: TRBD1 (5 bases). The V and J ends lost 5 bases and 4 bases respectively, with 14 bases between them. This CDR3 spans 14 amino acids. Germline V gene lookup returns CDR1 MNHEY and CDR2 SMNVEV (reference sequence). Here the CDR3 reads CASSRYPGGTEAFF. The CDR3 nucleotides are TGTGCCAGCAGTCGATACCCGGGGGGCACTGAAGCTTTCTTT.

This rearrangement joins TRBV9 to TRBJ2-5; D possibly corresponds to TRBD1 (6 bases). The V and J ends lost 0 bases and 5 bases respectively, with 11 bases between them. This CDR3 is built from 14 residues. Germline CDR1 SGDLS, CDR2 YYNGEE. The CDR3, as DNA: TGTGCCAGCAGCGTAGTGGGGGCCGGGGAGACCCAGTACTTC. Translated, it gives CASSVVGAGETQYF.

Note on this clone: Other DNA variants within this sample encode the same CDR3. V is TRBV15 and J is TRBJ2-7; 9 nucleotides match TRBD2. J gave up 0 bases and V 5 bases, and 5 bases lay outside the gene matches. This CDR3 region has 15 residues. CDR1 and CDR2 (germline): LNHNV, YYDKDF (reference sequence). The CDR3 loop is CATSRLAGSSYEQYF. DNA for the CDR3: TGTGCCACCAGCCGCCTAGCGGGGAGCTCCTACGAGCAGTACTTC.

The chain joins TRBV7-9 to TRBJ2-3, with 7 positions matching TRBD1. From germline, CDR1 is SEHNR and CDR2 FQNEAQ (reference sequence). This CDR3 region has 16 residues. The J segment lost 2 bases and the V segment lost 4 bases, leaving 9 bases of the junction unmatched. The CDR3 reads CASSSKDRDFTDTQYF. CDR3 coding DNA: TGTGCCAGCAGCTCGAAAGACAGGGATTTCACAGATACGCAGTATTTT.

A few counts support this clone. The chain joins TRBV20-1 to TRBJ1-1; D remains unclear. Germline CDR1 DFQATT, CDR2 SNEGSKA (reference sequence). Trimming pared 5 bases from V and 6 bases from J, leaving 4 bases between. CDR3 length: 9 amino acids. The CDR3 region has the DNA TGCAGTGCTCGGGCTGAAGCTTTCTTT. Protein product: CSARAEAFF.

The CDR3 loop is CASSGRGQGFNEQYF. CDR3 DNA: TGCGCCAGCAGCGGCCGAGGACAGGGGTTCAACGAGCAGTACTTC. This rearrangement joins TRBV5-1 to TRBJ2-7; 9 bases are shared with TRBD1. Trimming at V came to 4 bases and at J to 5 bases, leaving 10 bases not matched to a gene. Germline CDR1 SGHRS, CDR2 YFSETQ. The CDR3 runs to 15 residues.

The chain uses TRBV2 and TRBJ2-1; 12 nucleotides align to TRBD2. This CDR3 comprises 16 residues. Trimming removed 4 bases from V and 7 bases from J; junction bases left unmatched: 8. Germline loops: CDR1 SNHLY, CDR2 FYNNEI. CDR3 sequence: CASSARLAGVGNEQFF. The CDR3 nucleotides read TGTGCCAGCAGTGCCCGACTAGCGGGGGTAGGAAATGAGCAGTTCTTC.

The chain has TRBV9 and TRBJ2-5, with 7 bases matching TRBD2. CDR1 is SGDLS and CDR2 is YYNGEE in the germline V gene. J lost 3 bases, V lost 4 bases, and 3 bases had no gene match. This CDR3 contains 13 residues. Written as DNA, the CDR3 is TGTGCCAGCAGCCTCGGACTAGAAGAGACCCAGTACTTC. Encoded protein: CASSLGLEETQYF. Full variable domain (remainder filled in from reference TRBV9 and TRBJ2-5): DSGVTQTPKHLITATGQRVTLRCSPRSGDLSVYWYQQSLDQGLQFLIQYYNGEERAKGNILERFSAQQFPDLHSELNLSSLELGDSALYFCASSLGLEETQYFGPGTRLLVL.

The chain employs TRBV28 and TRBJ2-5, with D perhaps matching TRBD2 (6 bases). The germline CDR1 and CDR2 sequences are MDHEN and SYDVKM. V was cut by 8 bases and J by 5 bases, with 15 bases left in between. The CDR3 extends over 13 amino acids. The DNA of the CDR3 is TGTGCCAGCCTCGGGGGATGGGTGGAGACCCAGTACTTC. Translated: CASLGGWVETQYF.

The CDR3: CASSAQGQEPLHF. CDR3 nucleotide sequence: TGTGCCAGCAGCGCTCAGGGACAGGAGCCCCTCCACTTT. The V call is TRBV7-3, the J call TRBJ1-6, with 8 bases aligning to TRBD1. The V gene end was trimmed by 5 bases and the J gene end by 13 bases; junction bases not matched to a gene: 7. Germline CDR1 reads SGHTA; CDR2 reads FQGTGA. This CDR3 has 13 amino acids.

In this sample, this clone turned up a few times. The chain links TRBV10-3 to TRBJ2-6; D may be TRBD1 (6 bases). The length of the CDR3 is 16 residues. V was shortened by 8 bases and J by 1 base, with 15 bases between the two germline ends. Looked up from germline, CDR1 is ENHRY and CDR2 is SYGVKD. CDR3 loop: CAIQGQGPSGANVLTF. The CDR3 DNA is TGTGCCATCCAGGGGCAGGGCCCTTCTGGGGCCAACGTCCTGACTTTC.

This clone was seen a handful of times. The rearrangement links TRBV6-6 to TRBJ2-1, with 7 bases matching TRBD2. The V gene's germline CDR1 is MNHNY and CDR2 SVGAGI (reference sequence). The CDR3 is made up of 14 amino acids. With V trimmed by 6 bases and J by 2 bases, 4 bases remained unmatched. This chain's CDR3 is CASSTAGAYNEQFF. CDR3 bases: TGTGCCAGCAGCACGGCGGGAGCCTACAATGAGCAGTTCTTC.

The chain joins TRBV7-9 to TRBJ2-6; TRBD1 is a possible D gene (6 bases). Trimming shortened V by 11 bases and J by 0 bases, and 23 bases separated the two germline ends. Germline CDR1 SEHNR, CDR2 FQNEAQ (reference sequence). This CDR3 spans 18 amino acids. The CDR3 loop reads CALRQVQGPNSGANVLTF. The CDR3 DNA reads as TGTGCCCTACGACAAGTACAGGGACCCAACTCTGGGGCCAACGTCCTGACTTTC.

This clone was seen a handful of times. J is TRBJ2-3 and V is TRBV4-2, with 7 positions matching TRBD2. Germline CDR1 LGHNA, CDR2 YNFKEQ. The CDR3 extends over 17 amino acids. The junction had 7 bases not matched to a gene; V was cut back by 1 base and J by 0 bases. Written as DNA, the CDR3 is TGTGCCAGCAGCCAAGGTCTGCGGGGGACTAGCACAGATACGCAGTATTTT. Encoded protein: CASSQGLRGTSTDTQYF.

As regards this clone: One junction end disagrees with the germline gene, perhaps due to a read error. The rearrangement links TRBV7-2 to TRBJ2-7; 11 positions match TRBD2. The CDR3 runs to 14 residues. The germline V gene has CDR1 SGHTA and CDR2 FQGNSA. This CDR3 reads CASSVAGGPYEQYF. The CDR3, as DNA: TGTGCCAGCAGCGTAGCGGGAGGGCCCTACGAGCAGTACTTC.

The rearrangement joins TRBV7-2 to TRBJ2-1, with D possibly TRBD2 on 6 matching bases. V shed 6 bases and J shed 6 bases, with 15 bases lying between them. The CDR3 runs 14 residues. Germline V gene data show CDR1 as SGHTA and CDR2 as FQGNSA. Written as DNA, the CDR3 is TGTGCCAGCAGTTACCCGGGGACTCCCAATGAGCAGTTCTTC. This translates into CASSYPGTPNEQFF.

In nucleotides, the CDR3 is TGTGCCAGCACGGGGGGACCAAGACCGGGGGGCTACACCTTC. This codes for CASTGGPRPGGYTF. The rearrangement uses TRBV28 and TRBJ1-2, with D possibly being TRBD1 (5 bases). The CDR3 is made up of 14 amino acids. The V end was cut by 7 bases, the J end by 8 bases, with 20 bases between. The germline gives CDR1 MDHEN, CDR2 SYDVKM.

This chain links TRBV28 with TRBJ1-3; maybe TRBD1 (6 bases). The germline V gene encodes CDR1 MDHEN and CDR2 SYDVKM. The CDR3 spans 15 residues. Deletions cut 2 bases from V and 3 bases from J, with 11 bases between. CDR3 sequence (DNA): TGTGCCAGCAGTTTAATAACAGGGAGTGGAAACACCATATATTTT. Translated: CASSLITGSGNTIYF.

This chain connects TRBV5-6 to TRBJ1-4, with a weak D call TRBD1 (5 bases). The germline V gene encodes CDR1 SGHDT and CDR2 YYEEEE. This CDR3 region has 16 residues. V lost 4 bases and J lost 8, with 21 bases in between. CDR3 loop: CASSKTVGRAGEKLFF. CDR3 sequence (DNA): TGTGCCAGCAGCAAAACCGTCGGCAGGGCTGGGGAAAAACTGTTTTTT.

The rearrangement links TRBV9 to TRBJ2-5, with 8 bases that match TRBD2. The CDR3 is made up of 14 amino acids. Looked up from germline, CDR1 is SGDLS and CDR2 is YYNGEE. The V and J ends lost 1 base and 5 bases, in that order; junction bases with no gene match: 4. CDR3 DNA: TGTGCCAGCAGCGTAACTAGCGGTCGGGAGACCCAGTACTTC. The encoded protein is CASSVTSGRETQYF.

Only a few counts were recorded for this clone. One end of the junction varies from germline; a read error may be responsible. The chain recombines TRBV7-7 with TRBJ2-3; 9 bases agree with TRBD1. The CDR3 runs 14 residues. The germline gives CDR1 SSHAT, CDR2 FNYEAQ (reference sequence). The CDR3 region has the DNA TGTGCTAGCAGCCCTGGGACAGGGTGGGATACGCAGTATTTT. Translated: CASSPGTGWDTQYF.

The V call is TRBV6-1, the J call TRBJ2-3; unclear D gene. The germline CDR1 and CDR2 sequences are MNHNS and SASEGT. The CDR3 runs 15 residues. V was pared by 4 bases and J by 0 bases, with 11 bases between. The CDR3 protein is CASSASTGSTDTQYF. The CDR3 nucleotides read TGTGCCAGCAGTGCCTCGACTGGGAGCACAGATACGCAGTATTTT.

Remarks on this clone: The same CDR3 can be traced to other DNA sequences in this sample. V gene TRBV2 combines with J gene TRBJ1-2, with 8 bases identical to TRBD1. Germline V gene sequence: CDR1 SNHLY, CDR2 FYNNEI. V gave up 5 bases and J gave up 2 bases; unmatched junction bases: 1. The length of the CDR3 is 13 residues. In DNA, the CDR3 is TGTGCCAGCAGTCGGACAGGGAACTATGGCTACACCTTC. Translated: CASSRTGNYGYTF.

This clone was detected a few times. This chain uses TRBV29-1 with TRBJ2-1, with TRBD2 matching over 7 bases. CDR1 and CDR2 (germline): SQVTM, ANQGSEA. Germline trimming cut 7 bases from V and 8 bases from J; bases unmatched to any gene: 11. The CDR3 has 13 amino acids. For the CDR3, the DNA is TGCAGCGCCCAGTTGGGGCGGGAGCATGAGCAGTTCTTC. Its translation is CSAQLGREHEQFF.

The chain employs TRBV28 and TRBJ2-2, with D maybe TRBD1 (6 bases). The germline gives CDR1 MDHEN, CDR2 SYDVKM. This CDR3 spans 15 amino acids. Trimming took off 5 bases at V and 0 bases at J, with 10 bases between the two ends. CDR3 nucleotide sequence: TGTGCCAGCAGTCCCCAGGGGCCGAACACCGGGGAGCTGTTTTTT. Its protein product is CASSPQGPNTGELFF.

The J gene is TRBJ2-7, the V gene TRBV9, with TRBD1 identical over 7 bases. CDR1 SGDLS and CDR2 YYNGEE come from the germline V gene. V dropped 7 bases and J dropped 1; count of bases not matched to a gene: 8. This CDR3 region has 14 residues. The CDR3 bases are TGTGCCAGCGCCCCACAGGGGCGATCCTACGAGCAGTACTTC. This codes for CASAPQGRSYEQYF.

The chain combines TRBV28 with TRBJ1-1, with 7 bases aligning to TRBD1. With 5 bases clipped from V and 4 bases from J, the junction kept 1 base outside the gene matches. The CDR3 has 12 residues. The germline V gene encodes CDR1 MDHEN and CDR2 SYDVKM. DNA for the CDR3: TGTGCCAGCAGTCCAGGGGGCACTGAAGCTTTCTTT. This gives the protein CASSPGGTEAFF.

V gene TRBV7-2 combines with J gene TRBJ1-5, with 10 bases identical to TRBD1. Germline CDR1 reads SGHTA; CDR2 reads FQGNSA. The junction had 5 bases not matched to a gene; V was cut back by 0 bases and J by 6 bases. This CDR3 region has 16 residues. CDR3 sequence: CASSLADRGPVQPQHF. The CDR3, as DNA: TGTGCCAGCAGCTTAGCAGACAGGGGGCCCGTTCAGCCCCAGCATTTT.